One T cell receptor beta chain is described in this entry. At least ten counts were recorded for this clonotype. Its antigen specificity is not known. No much larger clone is present one base from it, and per-base qualities are unavailable. For the TCR template, genomic DNA was extracted from bulk tumor tissue, and roughly 600 ng of gDNA was amplified for each sample. During surgery, multiple biopsies were taken from each primary tumor, with sampling sites spaced as far apart as possible within the tumor mass. The study cohort was described as untreated, and the patients were newly diagnosed NSCLC cases having curative surgery. The donor group was made up of roughly 15 newly diagnosed non-small cell lung cancer patients undergoing surgery with curative intent. The resected tumor masses were reviewed by two independent pathologists. Only high-quality DNA and RNA samples were carried forward to sequencing.

The TCR beta CDR3 region was amplified with a multiplex PCR system whose first round ran for about 9 cycles using 32 V-gene forward primers and 13 J-gene reverse primers. First-round PCR used a QIAGEN Multiplex PCR Kit, and primer sequences were filed in Chinese patent CN105087789A. A second PCR round added Illumina universal primers using the Phusion High-Fidelity PCR Kit. TCR libraries were paired-end sequenced at 151 bp read length on the Illumina HiSeq X Ten platform. Concerning the study's data processing: Reads lacking multiplex PCR primers were removed with Cutadapt, read pairs were merged with PEAR, and CDR3 regions were called with MiXCR default settings. Repertoire diversity was assessed by Shannon entropy, and clonality was calculated as one minus the Shannon entropy divided by the ln of the count of productive unique sequences. Clonotypes at a frequency of at least 0.5% were defined as dominant or high-frequency T-cell clones. TCRdb passed the public sequencing reads through fastp at Q25 and MiXCR, retaining productive beta sequences. Rows merge per CDR3 protein into single entries with the most common DNA and genes. Clone size and V and J calls follow TCRdb, not the original study. The sample table holds 9,500 to 13,000 distinct CDR3 sequences, of which approximately 25% were seen once. The ten largest make up roughly a quarter of the sample.

These data come from a study of immune heterogeneity within non-small cell lung tumors listed by TCRdb under 2018. For context, the study as a whole: By histology, several squamous cell carcinomas, around ten non-squamous carcinomas and 1 tumor not otherwise specified were included. Whole-exome sequencing, RNA-seq and TCR beta repertoire sequencing were combined for multiple spatially distinct regions from each NSCLC tumor so that intratumoral immune heterogeneity could be examined. TCR repertoires were analyzed from fewer than 60 tumor loci of about 16 patients, while transcriptome data covered only roughly 43 loci from approximately eleven patients. Binding of neoantigens to the HLA alleles of each patient was predicted with netMHCpan-3.0 for mutant peptides of 8 to 11 amino acids.

What the work shows at the level of the full study, not this receptor alone: High-frequency TCR beta clonotypes were found to be largely distinct between individual patients. Identical dominant CDR3B clonotypes recurred across loci within a patient, yet different tumor locations also harbored unique high-frequency clones. Local T-cell repertoire clonality showed a statistically significant but moderate positive correlation with local tumor mutational burden (R about 0.35).

The CDR3 has 14 amino acids, counting the end cysteine and phenylalanine. Only the CDR3 part of the read is kept: 42 bases, read in frame from the first base. V loses 0 bases of germline sequence and J loses 3 bases, and the interval between the two ends is 8 bases. Looking up the germline V gene yields CDR1 KGHSH and CDR2 LQKENI. The clonotype comes from a woman aged 50 to 60 with non-small cell lung cancer. The sample comprised lung tumor tissue. Rearrangement joined TRBV18 to TRBJ2-5, and the D gene may be TRBD2, 5 bases matching. In nucleotide form, the sequence is TGTGCCAGCTCACCACCCGGGAACGAAGAGACCCAGTACTTC. This yields the protein CASSPPGNEETQYF.